The 18 T cell receptor beta chains listed next were all sequenced from one sample in a study of siplizumab effects on memory and regulatory T cells. Profiling relied on immunoSEQ multiplex PCR, and the TCRdb table lists in-frame clones only, not all of them. The sample contains 75,000 to 100,000 clones, just under 95% of which appear only once. The source material was non-Treg CD4+ T cells sorted from blood. The receptor set was obtained from a human donor in good health.

V usage is TRBV5-1 and J usage is TRBJ2-1, with D tentatively TRBD2 (7 bases). The CDR3 is 14 amino acids. Trimming took off 7 bases at V and 4 bases at J, with 15 bases between the two ends. Germline CDR1 reads SGHRS; CDR2 reads YFSETQ. This CDR3 reads CASRGAETYNEQFF. The CDR3 DNA sequence: TGCGCCAGCCGGGGGGCGGAAACTTACAATGAGCAGTTCTTC.

This clone is a singleton in its sample. The genes are TRBV4-2 and TRBJ1-1, with TRBD1 matching 10 bases. V lost 2 bases, J lost 5 bases, and 11 bases stayed unmatched. The germline gives CDR1 LGHNA, CDR2 YNFKEQ. CDR3 length equals 17 residues. CDR3 protein: CASSQILRGQGLTEAFF. The CDR3 nucleotides are TGTGCCAGCAGCCAAATCCTTAGGGGACAGGGGTTAACTGAAGCTTTCTTT.

The V call is TRBV27, the J call TRBJ1-4; D remains unclear. The germline V gene encodes CDR1 MNHEY and CDR2 SMNVEV (reference sequence). The CDR3 runs 15 residues. The V gene lost 10 bases and the J gene lost 6 bases, with 21 bases spanning the gap. As DNA, the CDR3 is TGTGCCACACGGAAAAGCAGGAGGGAGGATGAAAAACTGTTTTTT. Its translation is CATRKSRREDEKLFF.

This chain uses TRBV5-4 with TRBJ2-6; TRBD1 might be the D (6 bases). V lost 3 bases and J 0 bases, leaving 19 bases between the germline ends. The CDR3 loop spans 19 amino acids. Per the germline V gene, CDR1 is SGHNT and CDR2 is YYREEE (reference sequence). In DNA form, the CDR3 reads TGTGCCAGCAGCTCTCGGGCAGGGGTCCTAGGCTCTGGGGCCAACGTCCTGACTTTC. Translating gives CASSSRAGVLGSGANVLTF.

The chain carries TRBV29-1 and TRBJ2-5, with D tentatively TRBD1 (7 bases). CDR1 and CDR2 from the germline V gene are SQVTM and ANQGSEA. The germline V and J ends were trimmed by 3 bases and 4 bases, with 18 bases remaining between them. The CDR3 is made up of 15 amino acids. The CDR3 here is CSVDSWNRGGETQYF. The CDR3 nucleotides read TGCAGCGTTGATTCCTGGAACAGGGGAGGAGAGACCCAGTACTTC. Full variable domain (rest looked up from reference TRBV29-1 and TRBJ2-5): SAVISQKPSRDICQRGTSLTIQCQVDSQVTMMFWYRQQPGQSLTLIATANQGSEATYESGFVIDKFPISRPNLTFSTLTVSNMSPEDSSIYLCSVDSWNRGGETQYFGPGTRLLVL.

J is TRBJ2-2 and V is TRBV28, with TRBD1 matching 9 bases. Germline V gene lookup returns CDR1 MDHEN and CDR2 SYDVKM. This CDR3 has 16 residues. The V and J ends lost 5 bases and 5 bases, in that order; junction bases with no gene match: 9. Here the CDR3 reads CASSITGTGITGELFF. CDR3 nucleotides: TGTGCCAGCAGTATTACCGGGACAGGGATTACCGGGGAGCTGTTTTTT.

The chain combines TRBV6-1 with TRBJ1-1; no clear D. The CDR3 loop spans 14 amino acids. The germline V gene encodes CDR1 MNHNS and CDR2 SASEGT. The V and J ends lost 3 bases and 1 base respectively, with 9 bases between them. CDR3 amino acids: CASSDYRKNTEAFF. The CDR3, as DNA: TGTGCCAGCAGTGACTACAGAAAGAACACTGAAGCTTTCTTT.

The chain recombines TRBV29-1 with TRBJ2-3, with TRBD2 identical over 12 bases. The V and J ends lost 7 bases and 14 bases, in that order; junction bases with no gene match: 10. Germline loops: CDR1 SQVTM, CDR2 ANQGSEA. This CDR3 is 12 amino acids long. CDR3 region: CSARLAGDVRYF. The CDR3 region has the DNA TGCAGCGCCCGACTAGCGGGGGACGTTAGGTATTTT.

The gene calls are TRBV4-2 and TRBJ2-1, with unresolved D. The V gene lost 0 bases and the J gene lost 4 bases, with 10 bases spanning the gap. Germline V gene data show CDR1 as LGHNA and CDR2 as YNFKEQ. CDR3 size: 15 residues. CDR3 amino acids: CASSQDPQVYNEQFF. For the CDR3, the DNA is TGTGCCAGCAGCCAAGACCCTCAGGTTTACAATGAGCAGTTCTTC.

The gene calls are TRBV5-1 and TRBJ1-1; D unclear. Trimming took 0 bases from V and 0 from J, leaving 3 bases between them. The CDR3 has 13 residues. CDR1 and CDR2 (germline): SGHRS, YFSETQ. CDR3 loop: CASSLGVNTEAFF. CDR3 DNA sequence: TGCGCCAGCAGCTTGGGGGTGAACACTGAAGCTTTCTTT. Filled out from reference TRBV5-1 and TRBJ1-1, the complete variable domain reads KAGVTQTPRYLIKTRGQQVTLSCSPISGHRSVSWYQQTPGQGLQFLFEYFSETQRNKGNFPGRFSGRQFSNSRSEMNVSTLELGDSALYLCASSLGVNTEAFFGQGTRLTVV.

The CDR3 region has the DNA TGTGCCAGCAGCCCTAGACTCAGGTACACAGATACGCAGTATTTT. Translating it yields CASSPRLRYTDTQYF. The chain recombines TRBV7-9 with TRBJ2-3; D is undetermined. Germline CDR1 SEHNR, CDR2 FQNEAQ (reference sequence). Trimming removed 5 bases from V and 2 bases from J, with 14 bases in between. CDR3 size: 15 residues. The full variable domain, with the rest looked up from reference TRBV7-9 and TRBJ2-3, is DTGVSQNPRHKITKRGQNVTFRCDPISEHNRLYWYRQTLGQGPEFLTYFQNEAQLEKSRLLSDRFSAERPKGSFSTLEIQRTEQGDSAMYLCASSPRLRYTDTQYFGPGTRLTVL.

With respect to this clone: The same CDR3 also results from other DNA sequences found in this sample. The chain uses TRBV5-1 and TRBJ2-1; TRBD1 agrees at 10 bases. Germline CDR1 SGHRS, CDR2 YFSETQ. The CDR3 is 14 residues long. Germline trimming cut 6 bases from V and 4 bases from J; bases unmatched to any gene: 4. The chain's CDR3 is CASNRQGAYNEQFF. As DNA, the CDR3 is TGCGCCAGCAATAGACAGGGGGCTTACAATGAGCAGTTCTTC.

V gene TRBV28 combines with J gene TRBJ2-4; D possibly corresponds to TRBD1 (5 bases). The CDR3 runs 15 residues. Trimming took off 6 bases at V and 0 bases at J, with 12 bases between the two ends. The germline CDR1 and CDR2 sequences are MDHEN and SYDVKM. The CDR3 DNA sequence: TGTGCCAGCAGCCGGCCGGACACAGCCAAAAACATTCAGTACTTC. Amino acid sequence: CASSRPDTAKNIQYF. Complete variable domain (other parts from reference TRBV28 and TRBJ2-4): DVKVTQSSRYLVKRTGEKVFLECVQDMDHENMFWYRQDPGLGLRLIYFSYDVKMKEKGDIPEGYSVSREKKERFSLILESASTNQTSMYLCASSRPDTAKNIQYFGAGTRLSVL.

The J gene is TRBJ2-3, the V gene TRBV28; 10 nucleotides match TRBD2. After removal of 6 bases from V and 4 bases from J, the junction contained 4 bases not matched to a gene. CDR1 MDHEN and CDR2 SYDVKM come from the germline V gene. The CDR3 covers 14 residues. CDR3 in amino acids: CASRGAGGPDTQYF. The CDR3 DNA reads TGTGCCAGCAGGGGAGCGGGAGGGCCAGATACGCAGTATTTT.

The chain links TRBV19 to TRBJ2-1; perhaps TRBD2 as D (5 bases). V was trimmed by 4 bases and J by 9 bases, leaving 37 bases between them. CDR1 and CDR2 (germline): LNHDA, SQIVND (reference sequence). CDR3 length: 21 amino acids. In DNA form, the CDR3 reads TGTGCCAGTAGTAGCAGAGGAAGACTGGCGATCCGGGGATCGGGGTTAGGTGAGCAGTTCTTC. This gives the protein CASSSRGRLAIRGSGLGEQFF.

This sequence joins TRBV28 and TRBJ2-2; the match to TRBD2 covers 10 bases. This CDR3 region has 18 residues. The V gene's germline CDR1 is MDHEN and CDR2 SYDVKM. V dropped 3 bases and J dropped 7; count of bases not matched to a gene: 14. The chain's CDR3 is CASSFATSGPGMNGELFF. CDR3 DNA sequence: TGTGCCAGCAGTTTTGCGACTAGCGGGCCGGGGATGAACGGGGAGCTGTTTTTT.

This clone was seen a single time. This sequence joins TRBV28 and TRBJ2-7; D possibly matches TRBD1 or TRBD2 (6 bases each). Germline CDR1 and CDR2: MDHEN and SYDVKM. With 6 bases removed from V and 0 bases from J, the gap between germline ends came to 15 bases. This CDR3 has 15 amino acids. CDR3 amino acids: CASSKQGLSSYEQYF. CDR3 sequence (DNA): TGTGCCAGCAGCAAACAGGGACTTAGCTCCTACGAGCAGTACTTC.

The genes are TRBV7-9 and TRBJ1-1, with a tentative D call TRBD1 (5 bases). Germline loops: CDR1 SEHNR, CDR2 FQNEAQ (reference sequence). This CDR3 contains 12 residues. The V and J ends lost 2 bases and 7 bases respectively, with 8 bases between them. The CDR3 reads CASSLMRGEAFF. The CDR3, as DNA: TGTGCCAGCAGCTTAATGAGGGGTGAAGCTTTCTTT.